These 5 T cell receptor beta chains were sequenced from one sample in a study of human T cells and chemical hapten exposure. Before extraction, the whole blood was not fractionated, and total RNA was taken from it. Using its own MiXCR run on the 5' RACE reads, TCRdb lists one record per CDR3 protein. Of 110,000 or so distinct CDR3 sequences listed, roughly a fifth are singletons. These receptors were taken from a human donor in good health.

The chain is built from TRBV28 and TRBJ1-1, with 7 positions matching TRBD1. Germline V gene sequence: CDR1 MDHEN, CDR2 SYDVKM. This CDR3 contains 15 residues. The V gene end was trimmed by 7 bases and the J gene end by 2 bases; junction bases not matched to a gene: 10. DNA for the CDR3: TGTGCCAGCAATCAACCCGGGACAGTCAACACTGAAGCTTTCTTT. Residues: CASNQPGTVNTEAFF.

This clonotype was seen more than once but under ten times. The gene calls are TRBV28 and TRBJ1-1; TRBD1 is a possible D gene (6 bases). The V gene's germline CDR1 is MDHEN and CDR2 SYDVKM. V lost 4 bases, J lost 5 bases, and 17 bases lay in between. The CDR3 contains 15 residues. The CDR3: CASSSPGARRTEAFF. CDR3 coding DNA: TGTGCCAGCAGTTCCCCGGGGGCAAGGCGTACTGAAGCTTTCTTT.

CDR3 sequence reads: CASSFRSPLQHF. CDR3 DNA sequence: TGTGCCAGCAGTTTCCGGTCACCACTCCAGCATTTT. This chain joins TRBV28 and TRBJ1-5; D not certain. The CDR3 contains 12 residues. V dropped 3 bases and J dropped 12 bases, with 12 bases sitting between them. Germline V gives CDR1 MDHEN, CDR2 SYDVKM.

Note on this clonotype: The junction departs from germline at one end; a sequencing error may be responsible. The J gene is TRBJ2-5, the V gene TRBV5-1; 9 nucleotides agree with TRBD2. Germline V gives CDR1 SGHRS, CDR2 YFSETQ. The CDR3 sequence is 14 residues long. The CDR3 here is CASSLTSGQATQYF. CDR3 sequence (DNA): TGCGCCAGCAGCTTGACTAGCGGGCAAGCGACCCAGTACTTC.

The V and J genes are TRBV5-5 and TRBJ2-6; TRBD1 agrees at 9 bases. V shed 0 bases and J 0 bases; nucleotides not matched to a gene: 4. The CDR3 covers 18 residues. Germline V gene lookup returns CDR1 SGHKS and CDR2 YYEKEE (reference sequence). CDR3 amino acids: CASSLVGTGYSGANVLTF. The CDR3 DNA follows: TGTGCCAGCAGCTTGGTTGGGACAGGGTACTCTGGGGCCAACGTCCTGACTTTC. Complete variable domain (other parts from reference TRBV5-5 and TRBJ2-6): DAGVTQSPTHLIKTRGQQVTLRCSPISGHKSVSWYQQVLGQGPQFIFQYYEKEERGRGNFPDRFSARQFPNYSSELNVNALLLGDSALYLCASSLVGTGYSGANVLTFGAGSRLTVL.